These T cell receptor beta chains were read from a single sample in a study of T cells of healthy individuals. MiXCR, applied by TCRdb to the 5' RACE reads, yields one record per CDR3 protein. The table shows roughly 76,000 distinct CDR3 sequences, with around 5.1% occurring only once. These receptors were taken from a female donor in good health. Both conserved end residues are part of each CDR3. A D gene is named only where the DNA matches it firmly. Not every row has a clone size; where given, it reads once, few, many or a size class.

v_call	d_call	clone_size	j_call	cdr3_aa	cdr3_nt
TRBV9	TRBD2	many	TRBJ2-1	CASSVEGGSPYNEQFF	TGTGCCAGCAGCGTAGAAGGCGGGAGTCCCTACAATGAGCAGTTCTTC
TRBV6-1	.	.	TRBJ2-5	CASSEATGKETQYF	TGTGCCAGCAGTGAGGCAACAGGGAAAGAGACCCAGTACTTC
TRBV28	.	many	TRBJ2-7	CASSFSNSKYEQYF	TGTGCCAGCAGTTTTAGCAACAGCAAGTACGAGCAGTACTTC
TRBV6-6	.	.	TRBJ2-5	CATSPEPETQYF	TGTGCCACCTCCCCAGAACCCGAGACCCAGTACTTC
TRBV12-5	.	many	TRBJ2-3	CASGLETSVHTQYF	TGTGCTAGTGGTTTGGAGACTAGTGTCCATACGCAGTATTTT
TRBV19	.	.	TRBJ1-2	CASSIGLAGYRYGYTF	TGTGCCAGTAGTATAGGACTTGCAGGATACAGATATGGCTACACCTTC
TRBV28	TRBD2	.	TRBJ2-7	CASSAGTSGYEQYF	TGTGCCAGCAGTGCCGGGACTAGCGGCTACGAGCAGTACTTC
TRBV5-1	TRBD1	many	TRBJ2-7	CASSLPTGIDEQYF	TGCGCCAGCAGCTTACCGACAGGGATCGACGAGCAGTACTTC
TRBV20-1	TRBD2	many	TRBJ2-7	CSARVAGVEGALKF	TGCAGTGCTAGAGTAGCGGGAGTAGAGGGGGCCTTAAAGTTC
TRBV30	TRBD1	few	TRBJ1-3	CAWSRGTGSGNTIYF	TGTGCCTGGAGTCGTGGGACAGGGAGTGGAAACACCATATATTTT
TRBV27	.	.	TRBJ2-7	CASTVGPPKIRYEQYF	TGTGCCAGCACGGTAGGACCGCCCAAGATCAGATACGAGCAGTACTTC
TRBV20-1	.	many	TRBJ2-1	CSASGRNANEQFF	TGCAGTGCTAGTGGGCGGAATGCCAATGAGCAGTTCTTC
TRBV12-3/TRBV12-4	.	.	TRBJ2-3	CASSPTGIGTDTQYF	TGTGCCAGCAGCCCAACAGGGATTGGCACAGATACGCAGTATTTT
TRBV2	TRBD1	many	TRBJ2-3	CASSDPRTGVKDTQYF	TGTGCCAGCAGTGACCCTAGGACAGGGGTGAAAGATACGCAGTATTTT
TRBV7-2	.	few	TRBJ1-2	CASSLAVQTNYGYTF	TGTGCCAGCAGCTTAGCGGTGCAGACTAACTATGGCTACACCTTC
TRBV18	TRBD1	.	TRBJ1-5	CASSDDRAYSNQPQHF	TGTGCCAGCTCAGACGACAGGGCCTATAGCAATCAGCCCCAGCATTTT
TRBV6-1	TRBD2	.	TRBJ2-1	CASRVGLAYNEQFF	TGTGCCAGCAGAGTGGGACTAGCTTACAATGAGCAGTTCTTC
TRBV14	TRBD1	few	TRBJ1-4	CASSTQGSGGEKLFF	TGTGCCAGCAGCACACAGGGGTCTGGCGGTGAAAAACTGTTTTTT
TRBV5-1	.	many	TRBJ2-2	CASSYTRADTGELFF	TGCGCCAGCAGCTATACGAGGGCGGACACCGGGGAGCTGTTTTTT
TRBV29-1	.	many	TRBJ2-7	CSVSPGGRLHEQYF	TGCAGCGTCTCCCCCGGGGGCAGGTTGCACGAGCAGTACTTC
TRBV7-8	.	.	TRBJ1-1	CASSLERGVGEAFF	TGTGCCAGCAGCTTAGAGCGTGGTGTGGGTGAAGCTTTCTTT
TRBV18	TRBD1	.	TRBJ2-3	CASSSRGPGQGLPSTDTQYF	TGTGCCAGCTCATCAAGGGGACCGGGACAGGGGCTACCTAGCACAGATACGCAGTATTTT
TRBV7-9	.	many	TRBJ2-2	CASSLDGRGTGELFF	TGTGCCAGCAGCTTAGACGGGAGAGGGACCGGGGAGCTGTTTTTT
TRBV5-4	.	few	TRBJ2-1	CASSPIGVNEQFF	TGTGCCAGCAGCCCGATCGGGGTCAATGAGCAGTTCTTC
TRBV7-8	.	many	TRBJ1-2	CASSSPSVARPTF	TGTGCCAGCAGCTCCCCCTCGGTCGCCCGGCCCACCTTC